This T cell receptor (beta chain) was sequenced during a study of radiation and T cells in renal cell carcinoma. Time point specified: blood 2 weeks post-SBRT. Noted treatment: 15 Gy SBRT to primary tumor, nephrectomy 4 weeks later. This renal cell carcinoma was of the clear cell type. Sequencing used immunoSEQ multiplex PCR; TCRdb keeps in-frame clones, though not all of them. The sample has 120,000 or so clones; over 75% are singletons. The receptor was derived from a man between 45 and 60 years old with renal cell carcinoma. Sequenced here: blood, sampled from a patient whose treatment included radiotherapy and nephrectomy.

The CDR3 protein is CASRRDRGDSPLHF. As DNA, the CDR3 is TGTGCCAGCAGACGGGACAGGGGCGATTCACCCCTCCACTTT. The gene calls are TRBV2 and TRBJ1-6; 10 bases line up with TRBD1. Per the germline V gene, CDR1 is SNHLY and CDR2 is FYNNEI. This CDR3 comprises 14 residues. The trim removed 6 bases at V and 8 bases at J, leaving 4 bases unmatched.